The source of this TCR beta chain is a study of blood T cell repertoires in COVID-19. Study background: From the United States, Italy and Spain came samples of acute and convalescent COVID-19. T cells, B-cell-depleted T cells, or PBMCs supplied cDNA or gDNA.

Clones were read by immunoSEQ multiplex PCR, and TCRdb kept only the in-frame ones, dropping some. The table shows 160,000 or so clones, with roughly 87% occurring only once. Germline V gives CDR1 MDHEN, CDR2 SYDVKM. The CDR3 consists of 17 residues. V lost 6 bases and J lost 5; bases outside the gene matches: 18. The origin of this receptor is a woman between 65 and 79 years old with acute or convalescent COVID-19. This chain connects TRBV28 to TRBJ1-2; 7 positions agree with TRBD1. Sequencing input: peripheral blood. This chain's CDR3 is CASSLPYHRTGTYGYTF. In nucleotides, the CDR3 is TGTGCCAGCAGCCTCCCGTACCACCGGACAGGCACTTATGGCTACACCTTC.